A selection of T cell receptor beta chains follows, all from one sample in a study of blood T cells in healthy people across ages. TCRdb used MiXCR to reprocess the 5' RACE reads, holding one entry per CDR3 protein. The profile shows some 750,000 distinct CDR3 sequences, about 20% of them singletons. The sequenced material came from blood. The receptors come from a man in his sixties or seventies in good health. The CDR3 runs from the conserved cysteine through the conserved F or W. The D gene is left open where the match is weak. Only part of the rows carry a size: once, few, many, or a class if the clone is expanded.

len: 17
v_gene: TRBV7-8
abundance: .
d_gene: TRBD2
j_gene: TRBJ2-1
CDR3nt: TGTGCCAGCAGCTTAGTTTCCGGACTAGCCTTCGTCGGGCAGCAGTTCTTC
CDR3aa: CASSLVSGLAFVGQQFF

len: 18
v_gene: TRBV18
abundance: few
d_gene: TRBD2
j_gene: TRBJ2-3
CDR3nt: TGTGCCAGCTCACCACTCAGACTAGCGGGGACGAGCACAGATACGCAGTATTTT
CDR3aa: CASSPLRLAGTSTDTQYF

len: 15
v_gene: TRBV12-3/TRBV12-4
abundance: .
d_gene: TRBD1
j_gene: TRBJ2-3
CDR3nt: TGTGCCAGCAGCCTAGGTGACAGGGTCCCAGATACGCAGTATTTT
CDR3aa: CASSLGDRVPDTQYF

len: 14
v_gene: TRBV7-2
abundance: .
d_gene: .
j_gene: TRBJ1-1
CDR3nt: TGTGCCAGCAAGGGGGGCGCGGGGAACACTGAAGCTTTCTTT
CDR3aa: CASKGGAGNTEAFF

len: 15
v_gene: TRBV6-2/TRBV6-3
abundance: few
d_gene: TRBD2
j_gene: TRBJ2-2
CDR3nt: TGTGCCAGCATCCCTAGCGGGGGGAACACCGGGGAGCTGTTTTTT
CDR3aa: CASIPSGGNTGELFF

len: 13
v_gene: TRBV19
abundance: few
d_gene: .
j_gene: TRBJ2-1
CDR3nt: TGTGCCAGTAGTATCAGGGTGGTTGGCGAGCAGTTCTTC
CDR3aa: CASSIRVVGEQFF

len: 15
v_gene: TRBV7-9
abundance: .
d_gene: .
j_gene: TRBJ1-4
CDR3nt: TGTGCCAGCAGCCTCCTGGGCGAGATCAATGAAAAACTGTTTTTT
CDR3aa: CASSLLGEINEKLFF

len: 13
v_gene: TRBV29-1
abundance: few
d_gene: TRBD1
j_gene: TRBJ1-1
CDR3nt: TGCAGCGTCCACAGGGGCGTCAACACTGAAGCTTTCTTT
CDR3aa: CSVHRGVNTEAFF

len: 16
v_gene: TRBV2
abundance: .
d_gene: .
j_gene: TRBJ2-2
CDR3nt: TGTGCCAGCAGTGATGCGCGGGGCGGGAACACCGGGGAGCTGTTTTTT
CDR3aa: CASSDARGGNTGELFF

len: 14
v_gene: TRBV7-2
abundance: .
d_gene: .
j_gene: TRBJ2-5
CDR3nt: TGTACCAGCAGCCCTACTGTACTCGGAGAGACCCAGTACTTC
CDR3aa: CTSSPTVLGETQYF

len: 13
v_gene: TRBV24-1
abundance: few
d_gene: .
j_gene: TRBJ1-1
CDR3nt: TGTGCCACCGCCGGGCAGTCGAACACTGAAGCTTTCTTT
CDR3aa: CATAGQSNTEAFF

len: 15
v_gene: TRBV7-9
abundance: .
d_gene: TRBD1
j_gene: TRBJ2-2
CDR3nt: TGTGCCAGCAGCTTAGCAGGGGGCCTTTCCGGGGAGCTGTTTTTT
CDR3aa: CASSLAGGLSGELFF

len: 16
v_gene: TRBV5-1
abundance: .
d_gene: TRBD1
j_gene: TRBJ1-1
CDR3nt: TGCGCCAGCAGCACCCGACAGGGCGGAGGAGATACTGAAGCTTTCTTT
CDR3aa: CASSTRQGGGDTEAFF

len: 16
v_gene: TRBV5-1
abundance: .
d_gene: .
j_gene: TRBJ1-2
CDR3nt: TGCGCCAGCAGCTTGGACAGGAACCAAATTAACTATGGCTACACCTTC
CDR3aa: CASSLDRNQINYGYTF

len: 13
v_gene: TRBV2
abundance: few
d_gene: TRBD1
j_gene: TRBJ2-1
CDR3nt: TGTGCCAGCAGGAAGGACAGGGAGAATGAGCAGTTCTTC
CDR3aa: CASRKDRENEQFF

len: 16
v_gene: TRBV6-1
abundance: .
d_gene: TRBD1
j_gene: TRBJ2-7
CDR3nt: TGTGCCAGCAGTGTTGCCGGGACAGGGGTCTCCTACGAGCAGTACTTC
CDR3aa: CASSVAGTGVSYEQYF

len: 15
v_gene: TRBV12-3/TRBV12-4
abundance: .
d_gene: TRBD1
j_gene: TRBJ1-2
CDR3nt: TGTGCCAGCAGTTTAGCGCAGCGGACAGGGAATGGCTACACCTTC
CDR3aa: CASSLAQRTGNGYTF

len: 15
v_gene: TRBV28
abundance: .
d_gene: .
j_gene: TRBJ1-4
CDR3nt: TGTGCCAGCAGTTTGGAAGGGACCGGGAGTGAAAAACTGTTTTTT
CDR3aa: CASSLEGTGSEKLFF

len: 15
v_gene: TRBV20-1
abundance: .
d_gene: .
j_gene: TRBJ2-1
CDR3nt: TGCAGTGCGGAGCGAGCAGGCCCCCCTTACAATGAGCAGTTCTTC
CDR3aa: CSAERAGPPYNEQFF

len: 16
v_gene: TRBV7-2
abundance: few
d_gene: TRBD2
j_gene: TRBJ2-3
CDR3nt: TGTGCCAGCAGCTTATTCGGGACTAGCGGCACAGATACGCAGTATTTT
CDR3aa: CASSLFGTSGTDTQYF

len: 16
v_gene: TRBV7-8
abundance: few
d_gene: .
j_gene: TRBJ2-5
CDR3nt: TGTGCCAGCAGCCCCCCACGGATCCGGAGGAGAGAGACCCAGTACTTC
CDR3aa: CASSPPRIRRRETQYF

len: 15
v_gene: TRBV5-1
abundance: .
d_gene: TRBD2
j_gene: TRBJ2-3
CDR3nt: TGCGCCAGCAGCCATAGCGGGGCCCGCACAGATACGCAGTATTTT
CDR3aa: CASSHSGARTDTQYF

len: 14
v_gene: TRBV29-1
abundance: few
d_gene: .
j_gene: TRBJ2-3
CDR3nt: TGCAGCACAAAGCAAGCGGCGTTGGGGGATACGCAGTATTTT
CDR3aa: CSTKQAALGDTQYF

len: 14
v_gene: TRBV3-1
abundance: .
d_gene: .
j_gene: TRBJ2-2
CDR3nt: TGTACCAGCAGCCCCCGGGTCCGAACCGGGGAGCTGTTTTTT
CDR3aa: CTSSPRVRTGELFF

len: 15
v_gene: TRBV6-5
abundance: many
d_gene: .
j_gene: TRBJ1-6
CDR3nt: TGTGCCAGCAGTTCCCCCCGGGGATCTAATTCACCCCTCCACTTT
CDR3aa: CASSSPRGSNSPLHF

len: 12
v_gene: TRBV11-2
abundance: .
d_gene: .
j_gene: TRBJ1-2
CDR3nt: TGTGCCAGCAGCTTTTGGACAGCTGGCTACACCTTC
CDR3aa: CASSFWTAGYTF

len: 12
v_gene: TRBV3-1
abundance: .
d_gene: .
j_gene: TRBJ2-2
CDR3nt: TGTGCCAGCAGCCCCTTTGCCGGGGAGCTGTTTTTT
CDR3aa: CASSPFAGELFF

len: 15
v_gene: TRBV7-9
abundance: few
d_gene: .
j_gene: TRBJ1-1
CDR3nt: TGTGCCAGCAGCTCCCGACAGGCATCCGACACTGAAGCTTTCTTT
CDR3aa: CASSSRQASDTEAFF

len: 12
v_gene: TRBV2
abundance: .
d_gene: .
j_gene: TRBJ1-1
CDR3nt: TGTGCCAGCACAATAAACAGGGACGTGGCTTTCTTT
CDR3aa: CASTINRDVAFF

len: 13
v_gene: TRBV6-5
abundance: .
d_gene: .
j_gene: TRBJ2-7
CDR3nt: TGTGCCAGCAGTCCCGGGACCCTCCTGGAGCAGTACTTC
CDR3aa: CASSPGTLLEQYF

len: 15
v_gene: TRBV6-1
abundance: .
d_gene: .
j_gene: TRBJ1-4
CDR3nt: TGTGCCAGCAGTGAAGGGAGTGCAACTAATGAAAAACTGTTTTTT
CDR3aa: CASSEGSATNEKLFF

len: 13
v_gene: TRBV5-5
abundance: .
d_gene: .
j_gene: TRBJ2-7
CDR3nt: TGTGCCAGCAGCTTCGACGGCTCCTACGAGCAGTACTTC
CDR3aa: CASSFDGSYEQYF

len: 18
v_gene: TRBV15
abundance: .
d_gene: TRBD1
j_gene: TRBJ2-2
CDR3nt: TGTGCCATCACCACGGACAGGGGGCCTTTAATAAACACCGGGGAGCTGTTTTTT
CDR3aa: CAITTDRGPLINTGELFF

len: 14
v_gene: TRBV11-2
abundance: many
d_gene: .
j_gene: TRBJ2-4
CDR3nt: TGTGCCAGCAGCTCAAACAGGGGAGGCAACATTCAGTACTTC
CDR3aa: CASSSNRGGNIQYF

len: 12
v_gene: TRBV3-1
abundance: .
d_gene: .
j_gene: TRBJ1-1
CDR3nt: TGTGCCAGCAGCCAAATCGCCCATGAAGCTTTCTTT
CDR3aa: CASSQIAHEAFF

len: 14
v_gene: TRBV7-6
abundance: .
d_gene: .
j_gene: TRBJ2-3
CDR3nt: TGTGCCAGCAGCCCCGGGGTAGTAGGGGATACGCAGTATTTT
CDR3aa: CASSPGVVGDTQYF

len: 15
v_gene: TRBV7-7
abundance: .
d_gene: TRBD1
j_gene: TRBJ1-5
CDR3nt: TGTGCCAGCAGCCAAGCGGGACAGGAAAATCAGCCCCAGCATTTT
CDR3aa: CASSQAGQENQPQHF

len: 15
v_gene: TRBV11-2
abundance: few
d_gene: .
j_gene: TRBJ1-1
CDR3nt: TGTGCCAGCAGCCAACTTGGGGGGCAGGGAACTGAAGCTTTCTTT
CDR3aa: CASSQLGGQGTEAFF

len: 14
v_gene: TRBV7-9
abundance: once
d_gene: .
j_gene: TRBJ1-1
CDR3nt: TGTGCCAGCAGCCAAAGTACGGGTGTGGGTACGGCTTTCTTT
CDR3aa: CASSQSTGVGTAFF

len: 15
v_gene: TRBV5-1
abundance: .
d_gene: TRBD2
j_gene: TRBJ2-5
CDR3nt: TGCGCCAGCAGCTTGTGGGGGACTAGCGATGAGACCCAGTACTTC
CDR3aa: CASSLWGTSDETQYF

len: 15
v_gene: TRBV10-3
abundance: few
d_gene: .
j_gene: TRBJ2-1
CDR3nt: TGTGCCATCAGCAGAACGGACAGAATGCACAATGAGCAGTTCTTC
CDR3aa: CAISRTDRMHNEQFF

len: 13
v_gene: TRBV25-1
abundance: few
d_gene: .
j_gene: TRBJ1-2
CDR3nt: TGTGCCAGCAGTGGTGGACAGCCCTATGGCTACACCTTC
CDR3aa: CASSGGQPYGYTF

len: 15
v_gene: TRBV7-9
abundance: few
d_gene: TRBD1
j_gene: TRBJ2-5
CDR3nt: TGTGCCAGCAGCCTTAGACAGGGGGAATCAGAGACCCAGTACTTC
CDR3aa: CASSLRQGESETQYF

len: 15
v_gene: TRBV5-1
abundance: few
d_gene: .
j_gene: TRBJ2-2
CDR3nt: TGCGCCAGCAGCTTGCCGGGGGCCTCCACCGGGGAGCTGTTTTTT
CDR3aa: CASSLPGASTGELFF

len: 14
v_gene: TRBV19
abundance: many
d_gene: .
j_gene: TRBJ2-3
CDR3nt: TGTGCCAGTAGTACGACTCGCTACACAGATACGCAGTATTTT
CDR3aa: CASSTTRYTDTQYF

len: 13
v_gene: TRBV20-1
abundance: once
d_gene: .
j_gene: TRBJ2-7
CDR3nt: TGCAGTGCTAGAGGCGGGACATCTCCTGTATGGGGGTTC
CDR3aa: CSARGGTSPVWGF

len: 18
v_gene: TRBV4-1
abundance: few
d_gene: .
j_gene: TRBJ2-3
CDR3nt: TGCGCCAGCAGCCCAGGGCCTGGTAGCGGCCCCCATCGAGATACGCAGTATTTT
CDR3aa: CASSPGPGSGPHRDTQYF

len: 15
v_gene: TRBV12-3/TRBV12-4
abundance: few
d_gene: .
j_gene: TRBJ1-2
CDR3nt: TGTGCCAGCAGTTTAGGGCAGGGAGGCTCCTTTGGCTACACCTTC
CDR3aa: CASSLGQGGSFGYTF

len: 19
v_gene: TRBV12-3/TRBV12-4
abundance: .
d_gene: .
j_gene: TRBJ2-4
CDR3nt: TGTGCCAGCAGTCTAACCCGGGGAAGGGTGTGGGGAACCAAAAACATTCAGTACTTC
CDR3aa: CASSLTRGRVWGTKNIQYF

len: 14
v_gene: TRBV12-3/TRBV12-4
abundance: .
d_gene: TRBD1
j_gene: TRBJ1-2
CDR3nt: TGTGCCAGCAGTCCCTCCGGGACAGGGGAGGGCTACACCTTC
CDR3aa: CASSPSGTGEGYTF

len: 16
v_gene: TRBV7-9
abundance: .
d_gene: TRBD1
j_gene: TRBJ1-3
CDR3nt: TGTGCCAGCAGCCCAAGAGGGGGCGCAGATGGAAACACCATATATTTT
CDR3aa: CASSPRGGADGNTIYF

len: 14
v_gene: TRBV6-6
abundance: .
d_gene: .
j_gene: TRBJ1-3
CDR3nt: TGTGCCAGCAGTGGAGGACAGTTTGGAAACACCATATATTTT
CDR3aa: CASSGGQFGNTIYF